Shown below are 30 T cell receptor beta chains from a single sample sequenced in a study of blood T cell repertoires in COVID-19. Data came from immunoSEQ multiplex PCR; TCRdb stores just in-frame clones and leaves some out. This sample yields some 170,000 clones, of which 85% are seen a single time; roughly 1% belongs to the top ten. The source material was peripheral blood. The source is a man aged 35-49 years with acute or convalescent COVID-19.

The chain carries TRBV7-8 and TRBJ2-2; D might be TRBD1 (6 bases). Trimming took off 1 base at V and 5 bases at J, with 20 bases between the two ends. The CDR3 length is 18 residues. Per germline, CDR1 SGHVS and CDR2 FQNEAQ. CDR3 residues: CASSLVAYDSRGTGELFF. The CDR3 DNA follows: TGTGCCAGCAGCTTAGTTGCGTATGACTCAAGGGGGACCGGGGAGCTGTTTTTT.

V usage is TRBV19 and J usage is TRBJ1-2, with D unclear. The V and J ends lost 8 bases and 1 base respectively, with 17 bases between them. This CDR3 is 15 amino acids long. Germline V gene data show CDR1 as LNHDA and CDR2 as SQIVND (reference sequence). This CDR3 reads CASSHLESFNYGYTF. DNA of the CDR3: TGTGCCAGTTCTCACCTTGAGTCCTTTAACTATGGCTACACCTTC. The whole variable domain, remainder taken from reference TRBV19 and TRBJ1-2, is DGGITQSPKYLFRKEGQNVTLSCEQNLNHDAMYWYRQDPGQGLRLIYYSQIVNDFQKGDIAEGYSVSREKKESFPLTVTSAQKNPTAFYLCASSHLESFNYGYTFGSGTRLTVV.

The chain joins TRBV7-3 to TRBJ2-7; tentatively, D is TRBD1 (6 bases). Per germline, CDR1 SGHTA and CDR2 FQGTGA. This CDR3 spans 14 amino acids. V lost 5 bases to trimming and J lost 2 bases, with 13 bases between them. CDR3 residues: CASSAGVGAYEQYF. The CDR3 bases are TGTGCCAGCAGCGCAGGGGTTGGGGCCTACGAGCAGTACTTC.

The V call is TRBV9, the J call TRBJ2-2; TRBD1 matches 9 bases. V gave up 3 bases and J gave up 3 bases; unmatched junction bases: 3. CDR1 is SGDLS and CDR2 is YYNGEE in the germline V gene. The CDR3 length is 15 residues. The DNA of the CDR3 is TGTGCCAGCAGCGCCGACAGGGGGTACACCGGGGAGCTGTTTTTT. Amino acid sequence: CASSADRGYTGELFF.

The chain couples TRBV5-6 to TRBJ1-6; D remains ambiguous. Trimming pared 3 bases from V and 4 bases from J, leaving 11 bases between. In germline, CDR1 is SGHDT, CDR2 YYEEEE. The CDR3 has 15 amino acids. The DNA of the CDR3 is TGTGCCAGCAGCTCCTATGGGCAGTATAATTCACCCCTCCACTTT. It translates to CASSSYGQYNSPLHF.

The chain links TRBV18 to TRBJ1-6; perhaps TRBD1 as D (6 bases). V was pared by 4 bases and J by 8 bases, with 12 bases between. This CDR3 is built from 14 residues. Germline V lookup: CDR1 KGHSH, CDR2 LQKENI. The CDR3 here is CASSRMDRDSPLHF. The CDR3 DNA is TGTGCCAGCTCACGAATGGACAGAGATTCACCCCTCCACTTT.

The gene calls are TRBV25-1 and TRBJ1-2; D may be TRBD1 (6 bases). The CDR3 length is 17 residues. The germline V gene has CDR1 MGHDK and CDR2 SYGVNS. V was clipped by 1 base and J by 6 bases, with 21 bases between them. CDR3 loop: CASSEWTVNSRDDGYTF. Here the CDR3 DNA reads TGTGCCAGCAGTGAATGGACAGTGAATTCAAGGGATGATGGCTACACCTTC.

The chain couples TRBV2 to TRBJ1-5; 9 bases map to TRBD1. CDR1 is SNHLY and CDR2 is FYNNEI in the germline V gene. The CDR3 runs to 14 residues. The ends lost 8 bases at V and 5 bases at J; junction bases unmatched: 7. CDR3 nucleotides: TGTGCCAGCCTCGGACAGGGGAAAGATCAGCCCCAGCATTTT. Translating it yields CASLGQGKDQPQHF.

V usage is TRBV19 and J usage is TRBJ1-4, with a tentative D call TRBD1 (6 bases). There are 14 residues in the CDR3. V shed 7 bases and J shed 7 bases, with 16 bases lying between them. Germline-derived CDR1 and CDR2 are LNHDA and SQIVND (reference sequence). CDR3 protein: CASTRGGAGEKLFF. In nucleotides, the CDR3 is TGTGCCAGTACAAGAGGGGGGGCCGGTGAAAAACTGTTTTTT.

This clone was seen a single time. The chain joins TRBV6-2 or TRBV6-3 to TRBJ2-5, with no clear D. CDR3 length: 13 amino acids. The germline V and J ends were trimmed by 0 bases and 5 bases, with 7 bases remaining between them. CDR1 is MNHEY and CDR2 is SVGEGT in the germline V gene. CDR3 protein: CASSYSYPETQYF. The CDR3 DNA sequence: TGTGCCAGCAGTTACTCTTATCCGGAGACCCAGTACTTC.

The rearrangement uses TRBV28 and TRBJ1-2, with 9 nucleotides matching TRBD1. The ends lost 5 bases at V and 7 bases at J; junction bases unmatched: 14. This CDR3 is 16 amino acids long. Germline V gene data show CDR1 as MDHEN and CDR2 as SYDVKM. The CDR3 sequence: CASSGSGTGKAAGYTF. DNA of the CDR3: TGTGCCAGCAGTGGATCCGGGACAGGGAAGGCGGCTGGCTACACCTTC.

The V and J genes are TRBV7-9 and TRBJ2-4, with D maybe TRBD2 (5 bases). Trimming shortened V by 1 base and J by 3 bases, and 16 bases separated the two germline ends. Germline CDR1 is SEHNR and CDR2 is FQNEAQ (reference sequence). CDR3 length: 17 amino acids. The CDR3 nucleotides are TGTGCCAGCAGCTTAGTGGGAAGTGCAGGAGGCAAAAACATTCAGTACTTC. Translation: CASSLVGSAGGKNIQYF.

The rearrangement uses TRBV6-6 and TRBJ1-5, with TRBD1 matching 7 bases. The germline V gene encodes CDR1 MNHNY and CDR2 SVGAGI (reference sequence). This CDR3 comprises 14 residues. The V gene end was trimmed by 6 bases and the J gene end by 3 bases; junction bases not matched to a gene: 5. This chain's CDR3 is CASRSTGYNQPQHF. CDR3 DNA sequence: TGTGCCAGCAGATCGACAGGGTACAATCAGCCCCAGCATTTT.

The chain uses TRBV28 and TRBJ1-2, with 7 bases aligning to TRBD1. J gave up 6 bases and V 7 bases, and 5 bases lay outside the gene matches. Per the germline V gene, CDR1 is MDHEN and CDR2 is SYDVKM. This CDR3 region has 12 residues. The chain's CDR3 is CASTPGTDGYTF. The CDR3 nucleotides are TGTGCCAGCACTCCCGGGACAGATGGCTACACCTTC.

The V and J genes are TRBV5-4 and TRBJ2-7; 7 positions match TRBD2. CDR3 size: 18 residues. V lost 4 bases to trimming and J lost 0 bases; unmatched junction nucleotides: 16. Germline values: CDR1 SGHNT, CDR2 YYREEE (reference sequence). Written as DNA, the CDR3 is TGTGCCAGCAGCGGGTCTCGTAGCGGGCAGAGCAGCTCCTACGAGCAGTACTTC. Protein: CASSGSRSGQSSSYEQYF.

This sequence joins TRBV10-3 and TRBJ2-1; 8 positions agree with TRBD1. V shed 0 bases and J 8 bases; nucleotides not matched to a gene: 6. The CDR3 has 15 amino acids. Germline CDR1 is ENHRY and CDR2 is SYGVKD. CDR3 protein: CAISESLDRGDEQFF. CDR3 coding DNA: TGTGCCATCAGTGAGTCCCTAGACAGGGGCGATGAGCAGTTCTTC.

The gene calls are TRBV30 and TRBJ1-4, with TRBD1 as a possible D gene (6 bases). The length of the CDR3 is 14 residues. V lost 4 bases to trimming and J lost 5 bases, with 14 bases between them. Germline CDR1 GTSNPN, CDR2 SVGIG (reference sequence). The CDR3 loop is CAWTQGLRNEKLFF. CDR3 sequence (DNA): TGTGCCTGGACCCAGGGGCTGAGGAATGAAAAACTGTTTTTT. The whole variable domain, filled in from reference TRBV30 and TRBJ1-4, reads SQTIHQWPATLVQPVGSPLSLECTVEGTSNPNLYWYRQAAGRGLQLLFYSVGIGQISSEVPQNLSASRPQDRQFILSSKKLLLSDSGFYLCAWTQGLRNEKLFFGSGTQLSVL.

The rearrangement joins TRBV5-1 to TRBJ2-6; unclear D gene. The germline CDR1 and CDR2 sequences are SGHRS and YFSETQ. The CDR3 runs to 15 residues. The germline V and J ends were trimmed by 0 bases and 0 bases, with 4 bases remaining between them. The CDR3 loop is CASSLAVSGANVLTF. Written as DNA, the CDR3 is TGCGCCAGCAGCTTGGCGGTCTCTGGGGCCAACGTCCTGACTTTC.

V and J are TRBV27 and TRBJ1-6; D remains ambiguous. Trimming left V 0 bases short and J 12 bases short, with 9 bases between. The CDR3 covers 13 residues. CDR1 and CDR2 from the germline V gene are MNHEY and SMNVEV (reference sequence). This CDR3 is CASSLSRSLPLHF. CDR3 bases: TGTGCCAGCAGTTTATCGAGGAGTTTACCCCTCCACTTT.

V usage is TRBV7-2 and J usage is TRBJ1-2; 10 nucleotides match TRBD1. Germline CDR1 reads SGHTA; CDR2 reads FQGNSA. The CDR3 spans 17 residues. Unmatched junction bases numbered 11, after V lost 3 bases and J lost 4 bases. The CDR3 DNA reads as TGTGCCAGCAGCTTTCGACAGGGGGCCGTTAAGAGCTATGGCTACACCTTC. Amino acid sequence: CASSFRQGAVKSYGYTF. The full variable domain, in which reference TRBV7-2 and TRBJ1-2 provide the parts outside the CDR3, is GAGVSQSPSNKVTEKGKDVELRCDPISGHTALYWYRQSLGQGLEFLIYFQGNSAPDKSGLPSDRFSAERTGGSVSTLTIQRTQQEDSAVYLCASSFRQGAVKSYGYTFGSGTRLTVV.

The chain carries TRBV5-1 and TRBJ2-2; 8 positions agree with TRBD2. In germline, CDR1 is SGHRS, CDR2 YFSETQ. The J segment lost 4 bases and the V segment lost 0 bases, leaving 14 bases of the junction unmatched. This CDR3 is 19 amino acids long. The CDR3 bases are TGCGCCAGCAGCTTGGTCCCCGGACCAGCGGGGGCCTCCACCGGGGAGCTGTTTTTT. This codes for CASSLVPGPAGASTGELFF.

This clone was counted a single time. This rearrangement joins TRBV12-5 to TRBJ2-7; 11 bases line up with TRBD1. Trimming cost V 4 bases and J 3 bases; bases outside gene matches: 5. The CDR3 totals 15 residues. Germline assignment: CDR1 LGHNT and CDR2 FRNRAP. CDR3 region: CASGSGQGEYYEQYF. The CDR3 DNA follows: TGTGCTAGTGGTTCGGGACAGGGGGAATACTACGAGCAGTACTTC.

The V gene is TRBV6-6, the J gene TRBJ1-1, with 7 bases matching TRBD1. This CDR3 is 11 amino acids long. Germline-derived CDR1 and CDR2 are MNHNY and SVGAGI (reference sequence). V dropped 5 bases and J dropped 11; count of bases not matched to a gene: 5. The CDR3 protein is CASSHRGMAFF. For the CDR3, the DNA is TGTGCCAGCAGTCACAGGGGAATGGCTTTCTTT.

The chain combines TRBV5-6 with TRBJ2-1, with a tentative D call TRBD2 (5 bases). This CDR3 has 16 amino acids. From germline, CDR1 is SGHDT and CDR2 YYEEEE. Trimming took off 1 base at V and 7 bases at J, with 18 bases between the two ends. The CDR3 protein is CASSLRSTGNHNEQFF. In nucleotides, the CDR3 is TGTGCCAGCAGCTTGCGATCGACCGGGAATCATAATGAGCAGTTCTTC.

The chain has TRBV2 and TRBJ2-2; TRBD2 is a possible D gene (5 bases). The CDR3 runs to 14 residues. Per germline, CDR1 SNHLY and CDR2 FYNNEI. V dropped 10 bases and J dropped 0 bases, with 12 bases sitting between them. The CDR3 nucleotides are TGTGCCACCTCTTCCGGGGCGAACACCGGGGAGCTGTTTTTT. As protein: CATSSGANTGELFF.

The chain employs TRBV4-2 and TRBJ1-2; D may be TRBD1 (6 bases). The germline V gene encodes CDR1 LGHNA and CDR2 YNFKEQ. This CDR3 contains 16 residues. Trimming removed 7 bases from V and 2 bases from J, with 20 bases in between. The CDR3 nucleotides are TGTGCCAGCAAAGCAACTTATACAGGGACCAACTATGGCTACACCTTC. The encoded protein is CASKATYTGTNYGYTF.

The CDR3 coding sequence is TGTGCCAGTAGGGGACAGCGCAATCAGCCCCAGCATTTT. It yields the protein CASRGQRNQPQHF. V is TRBV19 and J is TRBJ1-5, with 7 bases aligning to TRBD1. The CDR3 covers 13 residues. The junction had 1 base not matched to a gene; V was cut back by 6 bases and J by 2 bases. Per the germline V gene, CDR1 is LNHDA and CDR2 is SQIVND (reference sequence).

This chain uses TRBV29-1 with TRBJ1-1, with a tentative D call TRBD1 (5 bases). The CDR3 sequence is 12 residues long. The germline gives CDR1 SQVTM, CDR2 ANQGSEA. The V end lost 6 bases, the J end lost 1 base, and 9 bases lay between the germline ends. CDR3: CSVQGRNTEAFF. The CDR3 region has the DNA TGCAGCGTGCAGGGTCGGAACACTGAAGCTTTCTTT.

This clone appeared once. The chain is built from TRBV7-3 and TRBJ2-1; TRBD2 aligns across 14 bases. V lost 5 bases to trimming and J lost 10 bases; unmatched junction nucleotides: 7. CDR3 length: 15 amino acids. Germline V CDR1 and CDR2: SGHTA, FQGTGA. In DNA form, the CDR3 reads TGTGCCAGCAGCGTGACTAGCGGGGGGGCATACGAGCAGTTCTTC. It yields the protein CASSVTSGGAYEQFF.

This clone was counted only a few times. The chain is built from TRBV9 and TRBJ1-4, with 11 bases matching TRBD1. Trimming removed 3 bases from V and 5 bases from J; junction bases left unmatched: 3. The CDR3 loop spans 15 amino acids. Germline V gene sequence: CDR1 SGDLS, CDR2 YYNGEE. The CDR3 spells CASSGGTGGNEKLFF. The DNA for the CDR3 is TGTGCCAGCAGCGGAGGGACAGGGGGAAATGAAAAACTGTTTTTT.